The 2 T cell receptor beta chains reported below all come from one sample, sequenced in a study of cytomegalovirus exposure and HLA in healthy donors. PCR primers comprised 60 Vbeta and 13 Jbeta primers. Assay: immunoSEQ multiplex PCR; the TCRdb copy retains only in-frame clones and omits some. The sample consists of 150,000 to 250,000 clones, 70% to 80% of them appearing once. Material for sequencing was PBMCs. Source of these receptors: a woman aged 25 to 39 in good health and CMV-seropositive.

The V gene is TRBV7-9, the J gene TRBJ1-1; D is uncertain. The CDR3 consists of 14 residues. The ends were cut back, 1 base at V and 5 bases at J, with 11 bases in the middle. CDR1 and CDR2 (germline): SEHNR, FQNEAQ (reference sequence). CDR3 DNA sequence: TGTGCCAGCAGCTTAGGAGTCCGAGATACTGAAGCTTTCTTT. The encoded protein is CASSLGVRDTEAFF.

Here the CDR3 reads CASSYQNYGYTF. The CDR3 nucleotides read TGTGCCAGCAGTTACCAGAACTATGGCTACACCTTC. V and J are TRBV6-6 and TRBJ1-2; D remains unclear. The CDR3 is made up of 12 amino acids. Germline loops: CDR1 MNHNY, CDR2 SVGAGI (reference sequence). Trimming pared 2 bases from V and 2 bases from J, leaving 3 bases between.